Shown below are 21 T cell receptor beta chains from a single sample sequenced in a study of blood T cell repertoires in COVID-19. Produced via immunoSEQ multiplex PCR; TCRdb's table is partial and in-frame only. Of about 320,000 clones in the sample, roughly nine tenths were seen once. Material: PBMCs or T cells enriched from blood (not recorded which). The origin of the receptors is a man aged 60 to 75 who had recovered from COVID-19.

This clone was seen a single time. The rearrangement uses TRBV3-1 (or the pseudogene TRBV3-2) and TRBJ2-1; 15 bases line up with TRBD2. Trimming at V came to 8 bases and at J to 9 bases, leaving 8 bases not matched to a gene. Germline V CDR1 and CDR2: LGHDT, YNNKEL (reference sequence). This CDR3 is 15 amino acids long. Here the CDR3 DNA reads TGTGCCAGCGCCGGACTAGCGGGAGGGGGCGGTGAGCAGTTCTTC. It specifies CASAGLAGGGGEQFF.

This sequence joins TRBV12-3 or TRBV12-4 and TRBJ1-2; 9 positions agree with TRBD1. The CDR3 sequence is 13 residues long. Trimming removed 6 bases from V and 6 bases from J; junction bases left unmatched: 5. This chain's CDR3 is CASRRDRANGYTF. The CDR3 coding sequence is TGTGCCAGCAGGAGGGACAGGGCAAATGGCTACACCTTC.

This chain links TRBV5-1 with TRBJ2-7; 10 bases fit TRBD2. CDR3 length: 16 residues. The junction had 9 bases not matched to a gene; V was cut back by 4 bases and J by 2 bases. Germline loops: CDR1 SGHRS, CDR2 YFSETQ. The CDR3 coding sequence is TGCGCCAGCAGCCTGCCCCAAGCGGGAGGGCCCTACGAGCAGTACTTC. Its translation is CASSLPQAGGPYEQYF.

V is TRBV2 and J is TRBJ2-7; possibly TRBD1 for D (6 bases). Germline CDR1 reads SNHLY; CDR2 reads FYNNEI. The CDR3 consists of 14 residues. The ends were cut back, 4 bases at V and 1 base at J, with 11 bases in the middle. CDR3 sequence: CASSGTGLSYEQYF. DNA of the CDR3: TGTGCCAGCAGTGGTACAGGGCTGTCCTACGAGCAGTACTTC.

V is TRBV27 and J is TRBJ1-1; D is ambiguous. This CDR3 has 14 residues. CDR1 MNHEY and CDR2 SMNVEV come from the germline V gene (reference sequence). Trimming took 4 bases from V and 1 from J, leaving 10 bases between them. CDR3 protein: CASSSPRGNTEAFF. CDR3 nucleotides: TGTGCCAGCAGTTCCCCCCGGGGGAACACTGAAGCTTTCTTT.

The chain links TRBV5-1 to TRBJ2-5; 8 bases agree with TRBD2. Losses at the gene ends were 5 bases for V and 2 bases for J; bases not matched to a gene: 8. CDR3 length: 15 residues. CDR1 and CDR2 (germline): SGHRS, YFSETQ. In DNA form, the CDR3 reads TGCGCCAGCAGACTGGTGACTAGCGTACAAGAGACCCAGTACTTC. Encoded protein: CASRLVTSVQETQYF.

In nucleotides, the CDR3 is TGCAGTGCTAGTAGACCGACTCTCTCCTACGAGCAGTACTTC. This gives the protein CSASRPTLSYEQYF. The rearrangement uses TRBV20-1 and TRBJ2-7, with D uncertain. The V end was cut by 3 bases, the J end by 0 bases, with 12 bases between. Germline V gives CDR1 DFQATT, CDR2 SNEGSKA (reference sequence). The length of the CDR3 is 14 residues.

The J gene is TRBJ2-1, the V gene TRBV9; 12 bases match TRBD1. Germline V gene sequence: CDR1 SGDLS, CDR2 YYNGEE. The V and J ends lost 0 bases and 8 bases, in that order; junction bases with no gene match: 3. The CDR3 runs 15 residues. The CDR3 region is CASSVVGTGGDEQFF. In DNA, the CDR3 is TGTGCCAGCAGCGTAGTTGGGACAGGGGGCGATGAGCAGTTCTTC.

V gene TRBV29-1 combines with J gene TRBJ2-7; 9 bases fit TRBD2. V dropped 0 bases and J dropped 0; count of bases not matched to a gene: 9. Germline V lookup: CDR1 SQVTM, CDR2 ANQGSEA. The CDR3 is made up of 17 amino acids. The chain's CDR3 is CSVEDGGGGRASYEQYF. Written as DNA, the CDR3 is TGCAGCGTTGAAGATGGTGGAGGCGGGAGGGCCTCCTACGAGCAGTACTTC.

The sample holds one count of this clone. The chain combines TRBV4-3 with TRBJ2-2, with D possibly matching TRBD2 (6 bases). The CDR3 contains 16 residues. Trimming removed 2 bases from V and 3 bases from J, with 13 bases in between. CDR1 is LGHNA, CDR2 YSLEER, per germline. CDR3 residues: CASSQLEGGYTGELFF. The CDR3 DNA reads TGCGCCAGCAGCCAATTGGAGGGAGGTTACACCGGGGAGCTGTTTTTT.

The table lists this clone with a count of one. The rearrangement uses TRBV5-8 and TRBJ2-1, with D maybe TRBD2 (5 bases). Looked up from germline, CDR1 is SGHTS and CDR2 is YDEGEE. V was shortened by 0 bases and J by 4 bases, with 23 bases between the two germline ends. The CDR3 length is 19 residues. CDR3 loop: CASSLAANLALSSYNEQFF. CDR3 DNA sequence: TGTGCCAGCAGCTTGGCGGCTAACCTAGCCCTCAGCAGTTACAATGAGCAGTTCTTC. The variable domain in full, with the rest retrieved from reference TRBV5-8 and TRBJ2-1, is EAGVTQSPTHLIKTRGQQATLRCSPISGHTSVYWYQQALGLGLQFLLWYDEGEERNRGNFPPRFSGRQFPNYSSELNVNALELEDSALYLCASSLAANLALSSYNEQFFGPGTRLTVL.

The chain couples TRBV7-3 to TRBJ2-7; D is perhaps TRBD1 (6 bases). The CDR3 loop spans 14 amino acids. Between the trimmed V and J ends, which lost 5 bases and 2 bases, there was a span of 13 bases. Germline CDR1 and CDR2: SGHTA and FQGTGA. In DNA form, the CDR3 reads TGTGCCAGCAGCACCGGACAGCCTCCCTACGAGCAGTACTTC. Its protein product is CASSTGQPPYEQYF.

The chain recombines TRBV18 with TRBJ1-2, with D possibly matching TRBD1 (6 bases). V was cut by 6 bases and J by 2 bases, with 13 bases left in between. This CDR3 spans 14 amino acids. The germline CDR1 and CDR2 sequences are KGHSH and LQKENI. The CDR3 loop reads CASSQGQTNYGYTF. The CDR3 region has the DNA TGTGCCAGCTCCCAGGGGCAGACAAACTATGGCTACACCTTC.

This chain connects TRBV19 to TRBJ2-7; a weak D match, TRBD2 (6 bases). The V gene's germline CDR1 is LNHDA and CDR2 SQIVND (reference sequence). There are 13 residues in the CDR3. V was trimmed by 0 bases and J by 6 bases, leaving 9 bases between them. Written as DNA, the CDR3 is TGTGCCAGTAGTATAGATAGGGGAGGCGAGCAGTACTTC. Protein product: CASSIDRGGEQYF.

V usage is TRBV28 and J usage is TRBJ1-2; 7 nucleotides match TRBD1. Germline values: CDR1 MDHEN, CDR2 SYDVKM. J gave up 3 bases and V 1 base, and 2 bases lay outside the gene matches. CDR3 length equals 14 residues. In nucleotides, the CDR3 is TGTGCCAGCAGTTTATTCGACAGGGACTATGGCTACACCTTC. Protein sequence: CASSLFDRDYGYTF.

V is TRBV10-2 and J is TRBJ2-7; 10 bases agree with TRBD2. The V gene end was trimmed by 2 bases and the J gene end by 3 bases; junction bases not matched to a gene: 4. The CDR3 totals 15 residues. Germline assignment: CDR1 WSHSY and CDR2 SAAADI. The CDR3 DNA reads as TGCGCCAGCAGTGAGCCGGGACTAGCGAGCTACGAGCAGTACTTC. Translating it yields CASSEPGLASYEQYF.

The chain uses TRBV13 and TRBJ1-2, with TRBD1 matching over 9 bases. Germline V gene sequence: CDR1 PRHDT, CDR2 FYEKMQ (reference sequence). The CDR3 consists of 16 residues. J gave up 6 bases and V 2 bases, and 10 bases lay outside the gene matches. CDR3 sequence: CASSLRSNRGLNGYTF. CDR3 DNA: TGTGCCAGCAGCTTAAGGTCTAACAGGGGGCTGAATGGCTACACCTTC.

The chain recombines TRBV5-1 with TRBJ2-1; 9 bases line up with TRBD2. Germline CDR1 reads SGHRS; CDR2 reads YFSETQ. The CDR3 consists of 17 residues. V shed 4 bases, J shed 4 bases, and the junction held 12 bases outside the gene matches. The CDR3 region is CASSPGTSITSYNEQFF. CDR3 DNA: TGCGCCAGCAGCCCGGGGACTAGCATAACTTCTTACAATGAGCAGTTCTTC.

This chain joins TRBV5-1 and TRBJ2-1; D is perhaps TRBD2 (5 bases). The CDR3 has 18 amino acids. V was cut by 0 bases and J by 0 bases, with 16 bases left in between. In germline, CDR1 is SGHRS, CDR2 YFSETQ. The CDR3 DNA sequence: TGCGCCAGCAGCTTGGTGGTTGTATCAGCGGTCTCCTACAATGAGCAGTTCTTC. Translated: CASSLVVVSAVSYNEQFF.

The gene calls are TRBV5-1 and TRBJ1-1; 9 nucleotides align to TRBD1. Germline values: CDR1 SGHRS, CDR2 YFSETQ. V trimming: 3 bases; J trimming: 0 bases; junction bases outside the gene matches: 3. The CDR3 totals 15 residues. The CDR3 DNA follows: TGCGCCAGCAGCTCCGGGACAGGGATGAACACTGAAGCTTTCTTT. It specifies CASSSGTGMNTEAFF.

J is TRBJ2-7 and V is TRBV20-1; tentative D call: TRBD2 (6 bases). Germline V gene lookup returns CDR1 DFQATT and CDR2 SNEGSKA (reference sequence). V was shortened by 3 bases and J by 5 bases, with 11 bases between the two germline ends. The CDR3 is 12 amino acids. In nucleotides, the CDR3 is TGCAGTGCTAGTACGGGGGTCCACGAGCAGTACTTC. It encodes CSASTGVHEQYF.